The T cell receptor beta chain under discussion was sequenced for a study of blood T cell repertoires in COVID-19. Study summary: COVID-19 samples from acute and convalescent phases originated in the United States, Italy and Spain.

Data came from immunoSEQ multiplex PCR; TCRdb stores just in-frame clones and leaves some out. Of roughly 150,000 clones listed, 81% are singletons. Enrollees, about 18 to 95 years old, lived in approximately 24 US areas. The CDR3 sequence is 15 residues long. The germline V gene has CDR1 KGHSH and CDR2 LQKENI. J was trimmed by 1 base and V by 3 bases; bases with no gene match: 4. This sequence joins TRBV18 and TRBJ2-3, with 7 positions matching TRBD2. The material sequenced was PBMCs or T cells enriched from blood (not recorded which). The clonotype comes from a woman in her thirties or forties with acute COVID-19. CDR3: CASSPREYGTDTQYF. CDR3 nucleotides: TGTGCCAGCTCACCGCGGGAGTACGGCACAGATACGCAGTATTTT.